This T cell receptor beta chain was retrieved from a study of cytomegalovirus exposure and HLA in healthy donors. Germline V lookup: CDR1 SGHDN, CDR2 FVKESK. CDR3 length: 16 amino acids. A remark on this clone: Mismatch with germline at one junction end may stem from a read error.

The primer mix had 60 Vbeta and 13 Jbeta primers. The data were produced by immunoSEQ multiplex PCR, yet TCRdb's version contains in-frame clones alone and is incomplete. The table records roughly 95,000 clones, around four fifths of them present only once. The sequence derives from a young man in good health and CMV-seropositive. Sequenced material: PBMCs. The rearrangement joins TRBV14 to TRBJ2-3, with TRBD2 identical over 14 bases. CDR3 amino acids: CASSQGSGTSGRTQYF. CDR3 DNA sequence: TGTGCCAGCAGTCAAGGGTCCGGGACTAGCGGGAGAACGCAGTATTTT. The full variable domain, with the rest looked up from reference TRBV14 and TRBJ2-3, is EAGVTQFPSHSVIEKGQTVTLRCDPISGHDNLYWYRRVMGKEIKFLLHFVKESKQDESGMPNNRFLAERTGGTYSTLKVQPAELEDSGVYFCASSQGSGTSGRTQYFGPGTRLTVL.